Listed below are T cell receptor beta chains from one sample, sequenced in a study of T cells after somatic rescue of genetic block. The method was immunoSEQ multiplex PCR; TCRdb's version includes in-frame clones alone and lacks a portion of them. The sample consists of 110,000 or so clones, about 93% of them appearing once. The material sequenced was peripheral blood mononuclear cells (PBMCs). The receptor source for this set is a woman aged 18-29 years. Each CDR3 is given with its conserved first and last residue. A D gene is named only where the DNA matches it firmly. Only part of the rows carry a size: once, few, many, or a class if the clone is expanded.

length	D	J	size	V	CDR3	DNA
15	TRBD1	TRBJ1-4	.	TRBV7-9	CASSRFGGQAIELFF	TGTGCCAGCAGCCGATTTGGGGGACAGGCCATTGAACTGTTTTTT
13	.	TRBJ1-2	.	TRBV5-4	CASSLGINYGYTF	TGTGCCAGCAGCTTGGGGATCAACTATGGCTACACCTTC
18	TRBD2	TRBJ2-5	.	TRBV9	CASSVGPSGRTYQETQYF	TGTGCCAGCAGCGTAGGCCCAAGCGGGAGGACGTACCAAGAGACCCAGTACTTC
15	.	TRBJ1-1	.	TRBV7-2	CASSLVGQRRTEAFF	TGTGCCAGCAGCTTAGTTGGGCAGCGAAGGACTGAAGCTTTCTTT
14	.	TRBJ2-5	.	TRBV6-6	CASKPDSLQETQYF	TGTGCCAGCAAGCCGGACAGTTTACAAGAGACCCAGTACTTC
15	.	TRBJ1-3	.	TRBV9	CASSVGTSSGNTIYF	TGTGCCAGCAGCGTAGGAACATCCTCTGGAAACACCATATATTTT
15	.	TRBJ1-3	.	TRBV5-1	CASSPRGSSGNTIYF	TGCGCCAGCAGTCCCAGAGGCAGCTCTGGAAACACCATATATTTT
14	TRBD1	TRBJ2-7	.	TRBV7-2	CASSLRAGGDEQYF	TGTGCCAGCAGCTTAAGGGCAGGGGGCGACGAGCAGTACTTC
14	.	TRBJ2-2	.	TRBV7-9	CASSSQGNTGELFF	TGTGCCAGCAGCTCACAGGGGAACACCGGGGAGCTGTTTTTT
13	.	TRBJ1-3	few	TRBV6-5	CASSRQSGNTIYF	TGTGCCAGCAGTAGGCAATCTGGAAACACCATATATTTT
13	.	TRBJ1-1	.	TRBV10-3	CAISHDKNTEAFF	TGTGCCATCAGCCACGACAAGAACACTGAAGCTTTCTTT
15	TRBD1	TRBJ2-2	.	TRBV11-2	CASSLRGLNTGELFF	TGTGCCAGCAGCTTAAGGGGGCTGAACACCGGGGAGCTGTTTTTT
15	TRBD1	TRBJ1-4	.	TRBV6-6	CASSYLGTEGEKLFF	TGTGCCAGCAGTTACTTGGGGACAGAGGGTGAAAAACTGTTTTTT
15	.	TRBJ1-1	.	TRBV7-9	CAGTFMEGLNTEAFF	TGTGCCGGAACCTTTATGGAGGGGCTGAACACTGAAGCTTTCTTT
16	.	TRBJ2-5	.	TRBV15	CATSRDMGGFQETQYF	TGTGCCACCAGCAGAGATATGGGGGGATTCCAAGAGACCCAGTACTTC
15	TRBD1	TRBJ2-5	.	TRBV10-3	CAISADRGSLETQYF	TGTGCCATCAGTGCTGACAGGGGGAGCCTGGAGACCCAGTACTTC
16	TRBD2	TRBJ2-7	.	TRBV5-1	CASSWPSSGGNREQYF	TGCGCCAGCAGCTGGCCCTCTAGCGGGGGGAACCGCGAGCAGTACTTC
13	TRBD2	TRBJ2-3	once	TRBV11-3	CASSWGGTDTQYF	TGTGCCAGCAGCTGGGGGGGGACAGATACGCAGTATTTT
15	.	TRBJ2-2	.	TRBV7-3	CASSLAHRDTGELFF	TGTGCCAGCAGCTTAGCGCACAGGGACACCGGGGAGCTGTTTTTT
13	.	TRBJ2-1	.	TRBV19	CASSGYGLNEQFF	TGTGCCAGTAGTGGCTACGGGCTAAATGAGCAGTTCTTC
17	.	TRBJ1-2	.	TRBV19	CASSTNPGTSLMSGYTF	TGTGCCAGTAGTACGAACCCCGGGACTTCGCTTATGAGCGGCTACACCTTC
19	TRBD1	TRBJ2-3	.	TRBV4-2	CASSQSIVPGQGGTDTQYF	TGTGCCAGCAGCCAATCGATTGTGCCGGGACAGGGGGGGACAGATACGCAGTATTTT
15	TRBD2	TRBJ2-7	.	TRBV5-1	CASSDSGLTKNEQYF	TGCGCCAGCAGCGACTCGGGACTAACCAAGAACGAGCAGTACTTC
14	.	TRBJ1-2	.	TRBV4-2	CASSQGGTTEGYTF	TGTGCCAGCAGCCAAGGGGGGACCACAGAGGGCTACACCTTC
16	.	TRBJ1-2	.	TRBV9	CASSVNWENLTYGYTF	TGTGCCAGCAGCGTAAATTGGGAGAACTTGACCTATGGCTACACCTTC
15	.	TRBJ2-4	.	TRBV7-9	CASTDRRVAKNIQYF	TGTGCCAGCACGGATCGCAGGGTAGCCAAAAACATTCAGTACTTC
13	.	TRBJ1-3	.	TRBV5-1	CASSPGSGNTIYF	TGCGCCAGCAGTCCAGGGTCTGGAAACACCATATATTTT
13	.	TRBJ2-5	.	TRBV27	CASSLIPAETQYF	TGTGCCAGCAGTTTGATACCGGCGGAGACCCAGTACTTC
16	.	TRBJ2-5	.	TRBV15	CATSSPGAGNQETQYF	TGTGCCACCAGCAGTCCTGGGGCGGGAAACCAAGAGACCCAGTACTTC
14	TRBD1	TRBJ2-7	once	TRBV29-1	CSVARRTGPYEQYF	TGCAGCGTTGCCCGCCGGACAGGCCCCTACGAGCAGTACTTC
14	TRBD1	TRBJ1-5	.	TRBV6-1	CASKGTGFGQPQHF	TGTGCCAGCAAAGGGACAGGGTTCGGTCAGCCCCAGCATTTT
14	TRBD1	TRBJ1-5	few	TRBV7-9	CASSRTGSNQPQHF	TGTGCCAGCAGCAGGACAGGTAGCAATCAGCCCCAGCATTTT
16	TRBD1	TRBJ2-2	.	TRBV18	CASSPRQGTNTGELFF	TGTGCCAGCTCACCACGACAGGGGACGAACACCGGGGAGCTGTTTTTT
16	TRBD1	TRBJ2-3	few	TRBV11-2	CASSLTSVRGTDTQYF	TGTGCCAGCAGCTTAACGTCCGTCAGGGGGACAGATACGCAGTATTTT
12	.	TRBJ1-2	.	TRBV6-1	CASSEPLSGYTF	TGTGCCAGCAGTGAACCCCTAAGCGGCTACACCTTC
18	.	TRBJ2-2	.	TRBV4-3	CASSQPLIPGQNTGELFF	TGCGCCAGCAGCCAACCTCTAATCCCGGGACAGAACACCGGGGAGCTGTTTTTT
15	.	TRBJ1-2	.	TRBV5-4	CASSLEVGSSYGYTF	TGTGCCAGCAGCTTGGAAGTGGGCTCCAGCTATGGCTACACCTTC
14	TRBD1	TRBJ2-7	.	TRBV11-2	CASSWGQGMVEQYF	TGTGCCAGCAGCTGGGGACAGGGGATGGTCGAGCAGTACTTC
19	.	TRBJ1-5	.	TRBV12-2	CASRLALASGLASNQPQHF	TGTGCAAGTCGCTTAGCCCTGGCCTCAGGGCTTGCGAGCAATCAGCCCCAGCATTTT
21	TRBD2	TRBJ2-2	.	TRBV15	CATSRGITGGRNWLTAGELFF	TGTGCCACCAGCAGAGGGATTACGGGGGGTCGGAATTGGTTAACCGCCGGGGAGCTGTTTTTT
14	TRBD1	TRBJ2-1	few	TRBV7-6	CASSVATGVNEQFF	TGTGCCAGCAGCGTAGCGACAGGGGTCAATGAGCAGTTCTTC
14	.	TRBJ1-4	.	TRBV27	CASSLSTSNEKLFF	TGTGCCAGCAGTTTATCGACGAGTAATGAAAAACTGTTTTTT
16	TRBD1	TRBJ1-1	.	TRBV7-9	CASSLSPGQANTEAFF	TGTGCCAGCAGCTTATCCCCGGGACAGGCGAACACTGAAGCTTTCTTT
17	.	TRBJ1-2	.	TRBV28	CASSPDLGGVLNYGYTF	TGTGCCAGCAGTCCGGACCTAGGAGGAGTCCTTAACTATGGCTACACCTTC
12	.	TRBJ1-2	once	TRBV28	CASTIKEYGYTF	TGTGCCAGCACTATAAAGGAGTATGGCTACACCTTC
15	.	TRBJ1-1	.	TRBV6-5	CASSSSGTMNTEAFF	TGTGCCAGCAGTTCCTCCGGGACAATGAACACTGAAGCTTTCTTT
12	.	TRBJ1-2	.	TRBV30	CAWSAQGFGYTF	TGTGCCTGGAGTGCTCAGGGATTTGGCTACACCTTC
15	TRBD1	TRBJ2-5	.	TRBV7-7	CASSPGQGGGETQYF	TGTGCCAGCAGCCCCGGACAGGGGGGAGGGGAGACCCAGTACTTC
16	TRBD1	TRBJ1-2	once	TRBV7-9	CASSLGSGQINYGYTF	TGTGCCAGCAGCTTAGGATCGGGACAGATTAACTATGGCTACACCTTC
14	.	TRBJ1-1	.	TRBV6-5	CASSSGPTHTEAFF	TGTGCCAGCAGTTCGGGCCCCACCCACACTGAAGCTTTCTTT
16	TRBD2	TRBJ2-4	.	TRBV2	CASRGTSGGAKNIQYF	TGTGCCAGCAGAGGGACTAGCGGGGGGGCCAAAAACATTCAGTACTTC
13	.	TRBJ1-1	once	TRBV28	CASSFLSGSEAFF	TGTGCCAGCAGTTTTCTTTCGGGCTCTGAAGCTTTCTTT
15	TRBD1	TRBJ1-1	.	TRBV29-1	CSVTGTGEAGTEAFF	TGCAGCGTTACCGGGACAGGGGAGGCTGGCACTGAAGCTTTCTTT
15	.	TRBJ1-1	.	TRBV5-4	CASSPLTGMNTEAFF	TGTGCCAGCAGCCCCCTAACAGGGATGAACACTGAAGCTTTCTTT